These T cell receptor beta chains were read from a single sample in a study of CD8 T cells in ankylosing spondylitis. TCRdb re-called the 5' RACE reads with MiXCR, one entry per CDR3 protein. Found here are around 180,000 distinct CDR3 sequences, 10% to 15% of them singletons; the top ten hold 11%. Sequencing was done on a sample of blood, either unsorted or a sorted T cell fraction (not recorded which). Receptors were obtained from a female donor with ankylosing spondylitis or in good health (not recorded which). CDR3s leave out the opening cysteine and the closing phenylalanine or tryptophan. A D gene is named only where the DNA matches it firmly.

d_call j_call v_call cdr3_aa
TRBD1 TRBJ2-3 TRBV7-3 ASSLIRTGEADTQY
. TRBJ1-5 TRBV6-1 ASSAGLPQH
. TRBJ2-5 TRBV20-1 CAPRGGRGKQETQY
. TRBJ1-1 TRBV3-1 ASSQDFGQTGTEAF
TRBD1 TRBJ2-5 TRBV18 ASLPLGQGGQETQY
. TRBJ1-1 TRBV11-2 ASSQDRTTEAF
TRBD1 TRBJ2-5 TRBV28 ASSVTHRGQETQY
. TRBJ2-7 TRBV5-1 ASSSAEYEQY
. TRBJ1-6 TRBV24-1 ATSEGPANSPLH
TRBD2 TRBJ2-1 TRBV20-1 SAISGRAYNEQF
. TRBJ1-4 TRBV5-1 ASSLRDPLNEKLF
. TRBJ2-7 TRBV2 ASSGGQGPYEQY
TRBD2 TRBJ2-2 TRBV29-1 SAGLAGVPNTGELF
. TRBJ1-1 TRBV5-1 ASSLDRENTEAF
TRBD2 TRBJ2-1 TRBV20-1 SATLAVLGPNEQF
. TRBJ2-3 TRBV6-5 ASSYSGVSTDTQY
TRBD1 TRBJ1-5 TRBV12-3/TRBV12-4 ASSSDRVGQPQH
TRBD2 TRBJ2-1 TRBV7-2 ASSFLGRGDNEQF
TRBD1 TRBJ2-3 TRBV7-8 ASSFPGQGVSPDTQY
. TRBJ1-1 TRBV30 AWTPGHNTEAF
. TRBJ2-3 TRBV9 ASSVGKDTQY
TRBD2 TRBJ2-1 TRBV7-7 ASSSSAGAEQF
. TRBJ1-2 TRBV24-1 VTSDSRRGNYGYT
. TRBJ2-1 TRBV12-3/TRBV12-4 ASTLDYYNEQF
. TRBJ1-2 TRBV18 ASSQSGTVYGYT
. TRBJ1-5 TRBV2 ASGSFEDQPQH
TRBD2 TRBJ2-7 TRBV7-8 ASSLTSGRPD
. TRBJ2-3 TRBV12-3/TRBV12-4 ASRQTSTDTQY
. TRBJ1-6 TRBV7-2 ASSLGGGPYNSPLH